The 20 T cell receptor beta chains in this list originate from one sample, sequenced in a study of T-cell memory formation after mild COVID-19. TCRdb passed the 5' RACE reads through MiXCR, listing each CDR3 protein once. Of some 120,000 distinct CDR3 sequences listed, roughly 6% were seen once; the top ten hold around 2%. Sequences were obtained from PBMCs or a T cell subset sorted from them (not recorded which). The source is an adult woman who had mild COVID-19 (a few samples of this study predate the infection). Cell type and time point are not known.

In its sample, this clonotype was seen many times. This chain uses TRBV25-1 with TRBJ2-7, with TRBD1 identical over 8 bases. The CDR3 totals 15 residues. CDR1 and CDR2 from the germline V gene are MGHDK and SYGVNS. V trimming: 7 bases; J trimming: 1 base; junction bases outside the gene matches: 9. CDR3 loop: CASIEEQGGSYEQYF. The CDR3, as DNA: TGTGCCAGCATCGAGGAACAGGGGGGTTCCTACGAGCAGTACTTC.

This clonotype was recorded a few times. The genes are TRBV5-4 and TRBJ2-2; TRBD2 might be the D (6 bases). Trimming removed 0 bases from V and 0 bases from J, with 9 bases in between. This CDR3 is 16 amino acids long. Germline V gene lookup returns CDR1 SGHNT and CDR2 YYREEE (reference sequence). The CDR3 sequence: CASSLAAGSNTGELFF. The CDR3, as DNA: TGTGCCAGCAGCTTGGCCGCGGGGTCGAACACCGGGGAGCTGTTTTTT.

The chain has TRBV24-1 and TRBJ2-1; D uncertain. Trimming stripped 5 bases from V and 3 bases from J, with 4 bases between. Looked up from germline, CDR1 is KGHDR and CDR2 is SFDVKD. The CDR3 spans 12 residues. DNA for the CDR3: TGTGCCACCAGTGCCAGCTACAATGAGCAGTTCTTC. As protein: CATSASYNEQFF.

The table lists this clonotype with a few counts. The rearrangement links TRBV12-3 or TRBV12-4 to TRBJ2-4, with TRBD1 matching 8 bases. The CDR3 contains 15 residues. Trimming removed 6 bases from V and 0 bases from J; junction bases left unmatched: 4. Here the CDR3 reads CASRGQALAKNIQYF. Here the CDR3 DNA reads TGTGCCAGCAGGGGACAGGCTCTAGCCAAAAACATTCAGTACTTC.

This clonotype was seen ten or more times. The genes are TRBV20-1 and TRBJ2-3; 12 positions agree with TRBD2. Germline values: CDR1 DFQATT, CDR2 SNEGSKA (reference sequence). Unmatched junction bases numbered 4, after V lost 1 base and J lost 8 bases. The CDR3 consists of 14 residues. The CDR3 DNA follows: TGCAGTGCTAGAGGACTAGCGGGAGCGGCTACGCAGTATTTT. This translates into CSARGLAGAATQYF.

This clonotype was counted only a few times. The V call is TRBV7-2, the J call TRBJ1-3; TRBD1 aligns across 7 bases. J was trimmed by 4 bases and V by 5 bases; bases with no gene match: 5. The CDR3 extends over 14 amino acids. Germline-derived CDR1 and CDR2 are SGHTA and FQGNSA. The CDR3 spells CASSPTGVGNTIYF. The CDR3 DNA reads TGTGCCAGCAGCCCAACAGGGGTGGGAAACACCATATATTTT. Supplemented by reference TRBV7-2 and TRBJ1-3, the full variable domain reads GAGVSQSPSNKVTEKGKDVELRCDPISGHTALYWYRQSLGQGLEFLIYFQGNSAPDKSGLPSDRFSAERTGGSVSTLTIQRTQQEDSAVYLCASSPTGVGNTIYFGEGSWLTVV.

This clonotype was found a few times. The chain joins TRBV19 to TRBJ2-6, with 7 bases that match TRBD1. The CDR3 covers 17 residues. V was clipped by 4 bases and J by 1 base; unmatched bases: 7. The germline V gene has CDR1 LNHDA and CDR2 SQIVND (reference sequence). The CDR3 here is CASSKTTGRSGANVLTF. As DNA, the CDR3 is TGTGCCAGTAGTAAGACGACAGGGAGATCTGGGGCCAACGTCCTGACTTTC.

This clonotype has a handful of counts. The genes are TRBV4-1 and TRBJ2-5; 7 bases are a match to TRBD2. Germline values: CDR1 MGHRA, CDR2 YSYEKL. Trimming removed 3 bases from V and 5 bases from J; junction bases left unmatched: 12. The CDR3 length is 16 residues. The CDR3 DNA reads as TGCGCCAGCAGCCACTCGGGAGGATACCAGAAGGAGACCCAGTACTTC. It specifies CASSHSGGYQKETQYF.

The V and J genes are TRBV4-3 and TRBJ2-1, with TRBD1 matching 11 bases. V lost 1 base, J lost 7 bases, and 6 bases stayed unmatched. CDR1 LGHNA and CDR2 YSLEER come from the germline V gene. This CDR3 has 16 residues. This CDR3 reads CASSQGVGTGGNEQFF. The CDR3 coding sequence is TGCGCCAGCAGCCAAGGGGTGGGGACAGGGGGAAATGAGCAGTTCTTC.

V gene TRBV3-1 combines with J gene TRBJ1-5; a weak D match, TRBD1 (5 bases). V lost 4 bases, J lost 6 bases, and 22 bases lay in between. The CDR3 is 17 amino acids. CDR1 and CDR2 from the germline V gene are LGHDT and YNNKEL (reference sequence). CDR3 loop: CASSRAPIGASGQPQHF. CDR3 nucleotide sequence: TGTGCCAGCAGCCGCGCACCAATAGGGGCCTCGGGTCAGCCCCAGCATTTT.

The V gene is TRBV11-2, the J gene TRBJ1-1, with 9 bases lining up with TRBD1. This CDR3 is 17 amino acids long. With 5 bases clipped from V and 0 bases from J, the junction kept 10 bases outside the gene matches. Per germline, CDR1 SGHAT and CDR2 FQNNGV. The CDR3 DNA follows: TGTGCCAGCAGCCTTCGGACAGGGGTTCGTATGAACACTGAAGCTTTCTTT. Protein: CASSLRTGVRMNTEAFF.

This clonotype was observed many times. The gene calls are TRBV20-1 and TRBJ1-5; 11 bases agree with TRBD1. The J segment lost 6 bases and the V segment lost 6 bases, leaving 1 base of the junction unmatched. This CDR3 has 12 amino acids. Germline values: CDR1 DFQATT, CDR2 SNEGSKA (reference sequence). The CDR3 sequence: CSAGTGGQPQHF. The CDR3 coding sequence is TGCAGTGCGGGGACAGGGGGTCAGCCCCAGCATTTT.

The chain has TRBV3-1 and TRBJ1-2; 12 positions agree with TRBD1. CDR1 and CDR2 from the germline V gene are LGHDT and YNNKEL (reference sequence). The junction had 7 bases not matched to a gene; V was cut back by 3 bases and J by 8 bases. The CDR3 loop spans 15 amino acids. CDR3 in DNA: TGTGCCAGCAGCCACTGGGACAGGGGGCGAGGAGGCTACACCTTC. Its protein product is CASSHWDRGRGGYTF.

This clonotype has only a few counts. The chain joins TRBV5-1 to TRBJ2-3; the match to TRBD2 covers 9 bases. The CDR3 length is 17 residues. CDR1 and CDR2 (germline): SGHRS, YFSETQ. V gave up 5 bases and J gave up 0 bases; unmatched junction bases: 10. The CDR3 is CASSNAGGPGSTDTQYF. The CDR3 DNA is TGCGCCAGCAGTAACGCGGGAGGGCCGGGTAGCACAGATACGCAGTATTTT.

This clonotype was seen repeatedly, ten times or more. The chain is built from TRBV9 and TRBJ2-5; 7 bases agree with TRBD2. Germline values: CDR1 SGDLS, CDR2 YYNGEE. V lost 3 bases and J lost 5; bases outside the gene matches: 10. This CDR3 spans 15 amino acids. This chain's CDR3 is CASSGGTIPGETQYF. The CDR3 nucleotides read TGTGCCAGCAGCGGAGGGACTATCCCGGGGGAGACCCAGTACTTC.

This clonotype came up many times. The chain combines TRBV12-3 or TRBV12-4 with TRBJ2-5, with 10 bases lining up with TRBD2. V shed 6 bases and J 3 bases; nucleotides not matched to a gene: 7. The CDR3 is 15 amino acids. CDR3 coding DNA: TGTGCCAGCAGCCGCCCTAGCGGGAGTAAAGAGACCCAGTACTTC. Its translation is CASSRPSGSKETQYF.

J is TRBJ2-5 and V is TRBV5-1; 9 nucleotides line up with TRBD1. CDR1 is SGHRS, CDR2 YFSETQ, per germline. The CDR3 spans 17 residues. Trimming at V came to 3 bases and at J to 4 bases, leaving 13 bases not matched to a gene. In DNA form, the CDR3 reads TGCGCCAGCAGCTGGAAAACCACGGACAGGGGATCAGAGACCCAGTACTTC. It yields the protein CASSWKTTDRGSETQYF.

This clonotype was detected only a few times. The rearrangement links TRBV12-3 or TRBV12-4 to TRBJ2-1; D not resolved. This CDR3 region has 15 residues. V lost 2 bases, J lost 6 bases, and 14 bases lay in between. CDR3 DNA: TGTGCCAGCAGTTTAAGCTGGCCCGTTCGCAATGAGCAGTTCTTC. Amino acid sequence: CASSLSWPVRNEQFF.

This clonotype was observed a handful of times. This rearrangement joins TRBV2 to TRBJ1-1; D unresolved. The germline V gene has CDR1 SNHLY and CDR2 FYNNEI. The V and J ends lost 0 bases and 6 bases respectively, with 11 bases between them. The CDR3 has 14 residues. CDR3 in amino acids: CASSEAYRPAEAFF. In DNA form, the CDR3 reads TGTGCCAGCAGTGAAGCGTATCGTCCAGCTGAAGCTTTCTTT. Variable domain in full (rest from reference TRBV2 and TRBJ1-1): EPEVTQTPSHQVTQMGQEVILRCVPISNHLYFYWYRQILGQKVEFLVSFYNNEISEKSEIFDDQFSVERPDGSNFTLKIRSTKLEDSAMYFCASSEAYRPAEAFFGQGTRLTVV.

This clonotype was found a few times. J is TRBJ2-3 and V is TRBV5-1, with D possibly being TRBD1 or TRBD2 (5 bases each). In germline, CDR1 is SGHRS, CDR2 YFSETQ. The V gene lost 1 base and the J gene lost 3 bases, with 6 bases spanning the gap. CDR3 length: 13 residues. The CDR3 sequence is CASSLWGTDTQYF. DNA of the CDR3: TGCGCCAGCAGCTTGTGGGGGACAGATACGCAGTATTTT.